Listed below are T cell receptor beta chains from one sample, sequenced in a study of T cells after yellow fever vaccination. MiXCR, applied by TCRdb to the 5' RACE reads, yields one record per CDR3 protein. The sample records some 120,000 distinct CDR3 sequences, 15% being singletons. Specimen: CD8+ T cells sorted from PBMCs, collected 5 days after the yellow fever booster vaccination. These receptors came from a man between 18 and 35 years old who received the YFV17D yellow fever vaccine. Each CDR3 is given with its conserved first and last residue. D genes are given only for firm matches. Expanded clones are given a class, and other clones once, few, many or no size at all.

j_gene | v_gene | d_gene | abundance | CDR3aa | CDR3nt
TRBJ1-1 | TRBV12-3/TRBV12-4 | NA | NA | CASSDLLMMNTEAFF | TGTGCCAGCAGTGACCTCCTAATGATGAACACTGAAGCTTTCTTT
TRBJ2-5 | TRBV20-1 | TRBD2 | many | CSAETSGGAETQYF | TGCAGTGCTGAGACTAGCGGGGGGGCGGAGACCCAGTACTTC
TRBJ1-2 | TRBV6-4 | NA | many | CASSDKANYGYTF | TGTGCCAGCAGTGACAAGGCTAACTATGGCTACACCTTC
TRBJ1-1 | TRBV28 | NA | NA | CASSTTPMNTEAFF | TGTGCCAGCAGTACGACACCCATGAACACTGAAGCTTTCTTT
TRBJ2-7 | TRBV12-3/TRBV12-4 | NA | NA | CASSFLSGEQYF | TGTGCCAGCAGTTTCCTTAGCGGCGAGCAGTACTTC
TRBJ1-1 | TRBV6-6 | TRBD1 | few | CASRTGAEVNTEAFF | TGTGCCAGCAGGACAGGGGCGGAGGTGAACACTGAAGCTTTCTTT
TRBJ2-5 | TRBV20-1 | NA | many | CSASADLRETQYF | TGCAGTGCTAGCGCGGACTTAAGAGAGACCCAGTACTTC
TRBJ2-1 | TRBV7-2 | TRBD2 | NA | CASSSTSGGHNEQFF | TGTGCCAGCAGCTCTACTAGCGGGGGGCACAATGAGCAGTTCTTC
TRBJ2-7 | TRBV27 | NA | few | CASRLRGVGSYEQYF | TGTGCCAGCAGACTTAGGGGCGTAGGGTCCTACGAGCAGTACTTC
TRBJ2-2 | TRBV6-2/TRBV6-3 | NA | few | CASKMGTDTGELFF | TGTGCCAGCAAAATGGGGACGGACACCGGGGAGCTGTTTTTT
TRBJ1-1 | TRBV19 | NA | few | CASTPGERHTEAFF | TGTGCCAGTACCCCAGGTGAAAGGCACACTGAAGCTTTCTTT
TRBJ1-1 | TRBV14 | NA | few | CASSQAGGYTEAFF | TGTGCCAGCAGCCAAGCGGGGGGCTATACTGAAGCTTTCTTT
TRBJ2-6 | TRBV29-1 | NA | few | CSVVAAGANVLTF | TGCAGCGTTGTCGCAGCCGGGGCCAACGTCCTGACTTTC
TRBJ1-5 | TRBV20-1 | NA | NA | CSTLPGGWYFSNQPQHF | TGCAGTACCCTGCCGGGCGGGTGGTATTTTAGCAATCAGCCCCAGCATTTT
TRBJ2-1 | TRBV4-2 | NA | medium-sized | CASSQDRGGVYNEQFF | TGTGCCAGCAGCCAAGATAGGGGGGGGGTCTACAATGAGCAGTTCTTC
TRBJ2-2 | TRBV27 | NA | few | CASSALRMGGTGELFF | TGTGCCAGCAGTGCCCTCCGGATGGGCGGCACCGGGGAGCTGTTTTTT
TRBJ2-7 | TRBV27 | NA | NA | CASSTSSGYLRTYEQYF | TGTGCCAGCAGTACATCTTCCGGATACCTCCGGACCTACGAGCAGTACTTC
TRBJ2-1 | TRBV7-9 | TRBD1 | NA | CASSPRDRVDNEQFF | TGTGCCAGCAGCCCCCGGGACAGGGTGGACAATGAGCAGTTCTTC
TRBJ2-3 | TRBV12-3/TRBV12-4 | TRBD2 | NA | CASSPGPAGGFGTQYF | TGTGCCAGCAGCCCGGGTCCAGCGGGGGGGTTTGGTACGCAGTATTTT
TRBJ1-1 | TRBV5-6 | NA | NA | CASSLISDTEAFF | TGTGCCAGCAGCTTGATCTCGGACACTGAAGCTTTCTTT
TRBJ2-7 | TRBV15 | TRBD1 | many | CATSRNRGEQYF | TGTGCCACCAGCAGAAACAGGGGCGAGCAGTACTTC
TRBJ2-7 | TRBV4-1 | NA | few | CASSQDPTYEQYF | TGCGCCAGCAGCCAAGATCCAACCTACGAGCAGTACTTC
TRBJ2-1 | TRBV12-3/TRBV12-4 | TRBD2 | NA | CASSLTSGGGEQFF | TGTGCCAGCAGTCTTACTAGCGGGGGCGGTGAGCAGTTCTTC
TRBJ1-1 | TRBV6-1 | NA | NA | CASSEIGRTEAFF | TGTGCCAGCAGTGAAATAGGGAGGACTGAAGCTTTCTTT
TRBJ1-1 | TRBV12-3/TRBV12-4 | NA | few | CASLGTGESMNTEAFF | TGTGCCAGCCTCGGGACGGGGGAATCCATGAACACTGAAGCTTTCTTT
TRBJ2-5 | TRBV6-5 | NA | NA | CASSRGGFHETQYF | TGTGCCAGCAGTAGAGGGGGGTTTCACGAGACCCAGTACTTC
TRBJ2-3 | TRBV29-1 | NA | few | CSVWGAGTQYF | TGCAGCGTTTGGGGGGCCGGGACGCAGTATTTT